Each of the 2 T cell receptor beta chains below was sequenced from the same sample in a study of early T cells in non-severe SARS-CoV-2 infection. MiXCR was run by TCRdb on the 5' RACE reads, yielding one entry per CDR3 protein. Seen here are around 99,000 distinct CDR3 sequences, 11% observed once, and the top ten hold 6.5% to 8%. Sequenced input: whole blood. The receptor set was obtained from an adult who was a healthcare worker with PCR-confirmed SARS-CoV-2 infection or an uninfected control (not recorded which).

This clonotype appeared a few times. The V and J genes are TRBV7-2 and TRBJ2-7; unclear D gene. This CDR3 is built from 14 residues. With 5 bases removed from V and 6 bases from J, the gap between germline ends came to 17 bases. Germline V gene data show CDR1 as SGHTA and CDR2 as FQGNSA. The CDR3 loop reads CASSLEAASREQYF. The CDR3, as DNA: TGTGCCAGCAGCCTGGAAGCCGCCTCACGCGAGCAGTACTTC. Full variable domain (missing parts from reference TRBV7-2 and TRBJ2-7): GAGVSQSPSNKVTEKGKDVELRCDPISGHTALYWYRQSLGQGLEFLIYFQGNSAPDKSGLPSDRFSAERTGGSVSTLTIQRTQQEDSAVYLCASSLEAASREQYFGPGTRLTVT.

This clonotype was seen more than once but under ten times. The rearrangement uses TRBV7-9 and TRBJ1-2; TRBD1 matches 7 bases. Per the germline V gene, CDR1 is SEHNR and CDR2 is FQNEAQ (reference sequence). The CDR3 consists of 16 residues. V was clipped by 1 base and J by 5 bases; unmatched bases: 10. The CDR3, as DNA: TGTGCCAGCAGCTTAGAGTTGACAGGGAGAAGGTATGGCTACACCTTC. This sequence encodes CASSLELTGRRYGYTF.